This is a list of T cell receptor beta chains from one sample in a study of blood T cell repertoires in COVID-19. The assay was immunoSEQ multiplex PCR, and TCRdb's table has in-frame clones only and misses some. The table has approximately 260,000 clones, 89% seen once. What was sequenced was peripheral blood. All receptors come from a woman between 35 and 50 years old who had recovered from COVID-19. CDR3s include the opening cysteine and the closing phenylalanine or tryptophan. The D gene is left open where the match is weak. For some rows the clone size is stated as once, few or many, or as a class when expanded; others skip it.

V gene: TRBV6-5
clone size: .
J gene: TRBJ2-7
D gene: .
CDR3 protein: CASSYLTENYEQYF
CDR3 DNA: TGTGCCAGCAGTTACTTAACAGAAAACTACGAGCAGTACTTC

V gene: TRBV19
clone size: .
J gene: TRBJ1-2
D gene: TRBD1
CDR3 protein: CASSTPRQGRYGYTF
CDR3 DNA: TGTGCCAGTAGTACTCCCCGACAGGGACGCTATGGCTACACCTTC

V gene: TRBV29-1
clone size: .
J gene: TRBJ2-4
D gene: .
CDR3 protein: CSVEISGKNIQYF
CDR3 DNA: TGCAGCGTTGAAATTAGTGGTAAAAACATTCAGTACTTC

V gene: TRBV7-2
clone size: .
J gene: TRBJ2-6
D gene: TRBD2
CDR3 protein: CASSQYLAASSGANVLTF
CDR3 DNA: TGTGCCAGCAGCCAGTATCTAGCGGCCAGCTCTGGGGCCAACGTCCTGACTTTC

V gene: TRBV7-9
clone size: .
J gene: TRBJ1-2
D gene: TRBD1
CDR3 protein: CASSLEYDRVYTF
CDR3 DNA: TGTGCCAGCAGCTTAGAATATGACAGGGTATACACCTTC

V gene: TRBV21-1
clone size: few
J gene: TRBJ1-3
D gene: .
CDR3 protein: CASTPGGKNTIYF
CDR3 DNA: TGTGCCAGCACCCCCGGCGGGAAAAACACCATATATTTT

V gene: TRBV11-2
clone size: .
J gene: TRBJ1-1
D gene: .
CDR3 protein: CASSFVGGTEAFF
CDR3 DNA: TGTGCCAGCAGCTTCGTGGGGGGCACTGAAGCTTTCTTT

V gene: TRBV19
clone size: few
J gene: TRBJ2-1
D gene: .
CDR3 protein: CASRRGSWNEQFF
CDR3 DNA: TGTGCCAGTAGGAGAGGGAGCTGGAATGAGCAGTTCTTC

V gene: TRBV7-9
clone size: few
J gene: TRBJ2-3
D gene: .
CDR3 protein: CASSRDTMGGDTQYF
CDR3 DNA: TGTGCCAGCAGCCGGGACACTATGGGTGGGGATACGCAGTATTTT

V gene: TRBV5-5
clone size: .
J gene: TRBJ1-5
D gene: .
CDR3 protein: CASLETENQPQHF
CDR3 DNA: TGTGCCAGCCTCGAAACAGAAAATCAGCCCCAGCATTTT

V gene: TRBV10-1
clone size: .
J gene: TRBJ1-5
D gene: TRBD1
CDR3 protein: CASRTGGSQPQHF
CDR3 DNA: TGCGCCAGCAGGACAGGGGGCAGTCAGCCCCAGCATTTT

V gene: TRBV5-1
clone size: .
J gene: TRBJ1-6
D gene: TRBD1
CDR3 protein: CASSFVGTGNNSPLHF
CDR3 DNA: TGCGCCAGCAGCTTCGTCGGGACAGGGAATAATTCACCCCTCCACTTT

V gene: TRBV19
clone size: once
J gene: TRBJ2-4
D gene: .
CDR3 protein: CASSIMWQSAKNIQYF
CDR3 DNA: TGTGCCAGTAGTATAATGTGGCAGTCAGCCAAAAACATTCAGTACTTC

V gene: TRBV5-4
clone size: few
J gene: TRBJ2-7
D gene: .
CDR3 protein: CASSPARGAEQYF
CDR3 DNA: TGTGCCAGCAGTCCTGCCAGGGGGGCCGAGCAGTACTTC

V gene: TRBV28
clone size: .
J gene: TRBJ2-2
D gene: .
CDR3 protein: CASSLLLAANTGELFF
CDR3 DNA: TGTGCCAGCAGTTTATTGCTTGCAGCGAACACCGGGGAGCTGTTTTTT

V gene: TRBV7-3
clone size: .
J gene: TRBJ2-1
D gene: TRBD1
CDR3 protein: CASSYLRGGKNEQFF
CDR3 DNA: TGTGCCAGCAGCTACCTCCGAGGGGGCAAGAATGAGCAGTTCTTC

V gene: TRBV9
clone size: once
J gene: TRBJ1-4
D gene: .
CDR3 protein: CASSGSLDGVHNEKLFF
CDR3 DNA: TGTGCCAGCAGCGGATCATTAGACGGAGTACATAATGAAAAACTGTTTTTT

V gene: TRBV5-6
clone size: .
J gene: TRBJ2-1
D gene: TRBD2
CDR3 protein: CASITSGGQSEQFF
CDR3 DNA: TGTGCCAGCATCACTAGCGGGGGACAATCTGAGCAGTTCTTC

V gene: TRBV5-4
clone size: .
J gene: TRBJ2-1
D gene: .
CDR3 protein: CASSPTGTAPINEQFF
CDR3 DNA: TGTGCCAGCAGCCCGACCGGGACTGCGCCCATCAATGAGCAGTTCTTC

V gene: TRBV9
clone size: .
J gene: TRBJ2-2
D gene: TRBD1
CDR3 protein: CASSVQGATGELFF
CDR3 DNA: TGTGCCAGCAGCGTACAGGGGGCAACTGGGGAGCTGTTTTTT

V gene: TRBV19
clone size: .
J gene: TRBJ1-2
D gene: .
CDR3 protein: CASSVPTGGGYTF
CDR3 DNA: TGTGCCAGTAGTGTCCCGACAGGAGGTGGATACACCTTC

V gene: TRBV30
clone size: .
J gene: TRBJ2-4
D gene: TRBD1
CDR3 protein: CAWSPGQGGIQYF
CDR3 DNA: TGTGCCTGGAGTCCCGGACAGGGCGGCATTCAGTACTTC

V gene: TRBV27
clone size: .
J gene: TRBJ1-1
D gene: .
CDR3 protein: CASRPDSPNTEAFF
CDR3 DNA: TGTGCCAGCAGACCCGACAGCCCGAACACTGAAGCTTTCTTT

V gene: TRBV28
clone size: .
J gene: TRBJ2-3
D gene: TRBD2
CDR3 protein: CASPRTQAGGATDTQYF
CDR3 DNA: TGTGCCAGCCCCCGCACCCAAGCGGGAGGGGCCACAGATACGCAGTATTTT

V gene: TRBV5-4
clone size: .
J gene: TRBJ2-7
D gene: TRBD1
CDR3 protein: CASSPPDRGSYEQYF
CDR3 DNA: TGTGCCAGCAGCCCCCCGGACAGGGGGTCCTACGAGCAGTACTTC

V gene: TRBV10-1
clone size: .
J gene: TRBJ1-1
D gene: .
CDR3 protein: CASSRMQRYRATEAFF
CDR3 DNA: TGCGCCAGCAGCCGCATGCAACGATACAGGGCCACTGAAGCTTTCTTT

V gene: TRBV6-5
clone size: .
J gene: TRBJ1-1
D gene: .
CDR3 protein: CASSYSGGGTEAFF
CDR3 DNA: TGTGCCAGCAGTTACTCGGGCGGGGGAACTGAAGCTTTCTTT

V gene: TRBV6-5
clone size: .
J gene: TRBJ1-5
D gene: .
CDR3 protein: CASRSRDGRNQPQHF
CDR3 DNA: TGTGCCAGCAGAAGCCGAGACGGGAGAAATCAGCCCCAGCATTTT

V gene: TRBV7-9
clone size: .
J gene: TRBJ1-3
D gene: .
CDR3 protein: CASSPRLQGWGSGNTIYF
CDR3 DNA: TGTGCCAGCAGCCCCCGACTACAGGGATGGGGTTCTGGAAACACCATATATTTT

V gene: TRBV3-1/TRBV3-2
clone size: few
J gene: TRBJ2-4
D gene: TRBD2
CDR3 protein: CASSHLIAGPPQAKNIQYF
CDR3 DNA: TGTGCCAGCAGCCACCTGATAGCGGGTCCGCCCCAGGCCAAAAACATTCAGTACTTC

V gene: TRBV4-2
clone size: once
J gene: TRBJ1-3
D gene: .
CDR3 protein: CASSQLWGGDGNTIYF
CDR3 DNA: TGTGCCAGCAGCCAACTTTGGGGCGGAGATGGAAACACCATATATTTT

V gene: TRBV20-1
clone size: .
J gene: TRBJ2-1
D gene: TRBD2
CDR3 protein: CSASPGLAGHREQFF
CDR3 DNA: TGCAGTGCCAGTCCGGGACTAGCGGGACACAGGGAGCAGTTCTTC

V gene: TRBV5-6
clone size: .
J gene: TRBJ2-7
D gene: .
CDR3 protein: CASSLANGGEQYF
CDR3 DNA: TGTGCCAGCAGCTTGGCCAACGGGGGCGAGCAGTACTTC

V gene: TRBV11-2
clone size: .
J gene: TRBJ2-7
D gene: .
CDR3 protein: CASSSRLADYEQYF
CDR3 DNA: TGTGCCAGCAGCTCCCGCCTGGCGGACTACGAGCAGTACTTC

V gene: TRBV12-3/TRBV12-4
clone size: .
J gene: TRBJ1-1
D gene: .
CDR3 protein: CASSYTGNTEAFF
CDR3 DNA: TGTGCCAGCAGTTATACAGGGAACACTGAAGCTTTCTTT

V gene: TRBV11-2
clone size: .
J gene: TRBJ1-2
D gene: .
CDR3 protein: CASSLDGANYGYTF
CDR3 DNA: TGTGCCAGCAGCTTAGATGGAGCTAACTATGGCTACACCTTC

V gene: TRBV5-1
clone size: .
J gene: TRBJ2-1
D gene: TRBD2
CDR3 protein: CASQLGGSDNEQFF
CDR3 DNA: TGCGCCAGCCAATTGGGGGGGAGCGACAATGAGCAGTTCTTC

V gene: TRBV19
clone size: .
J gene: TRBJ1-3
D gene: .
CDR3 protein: CASSTTGISGNTIYF
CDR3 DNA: TGTGCCAGTAGTACCACAGGGATCTCTGGAAACACCATATATTTT

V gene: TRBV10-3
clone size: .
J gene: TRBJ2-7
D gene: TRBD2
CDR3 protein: CAISKGGNSGGAYEQYF
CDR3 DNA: TGTGCCATCAGTAAGGGAGGGAATAGCGGGGGGGCCTACGAGCAGTACTTC

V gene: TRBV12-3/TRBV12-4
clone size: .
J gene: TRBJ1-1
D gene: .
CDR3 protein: CASSLIRAEAFF
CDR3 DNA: TGTGCCAGCAGTTTAATTCGTGCTGAAGCTTTCTTT

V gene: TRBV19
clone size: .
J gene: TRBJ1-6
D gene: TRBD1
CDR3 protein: CASSRGTGQYSALHF
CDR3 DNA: TGTGCCAGTAGTAGGGGGACAGGGCAGTATTCGGCCCTCCACTTT

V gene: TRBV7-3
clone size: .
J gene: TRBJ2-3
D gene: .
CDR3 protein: CASSFGSTDTQYF
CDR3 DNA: TGTGCCAGCAGCTTCGGGAGCACAGATACGCAGTATTTT

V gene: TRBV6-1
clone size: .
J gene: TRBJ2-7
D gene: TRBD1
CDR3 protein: CASSENPTGTGREQYF
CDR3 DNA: TGTGCCAGCAGTGAAAACCCCACCGGGACAGGACGCGAGCAGTACTTC

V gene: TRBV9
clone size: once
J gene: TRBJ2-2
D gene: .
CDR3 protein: CASSAPDRRELFF
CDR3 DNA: TGTGCCAGCAGCGCTCCGGACAGAAGGGAGCTGTTTTTT

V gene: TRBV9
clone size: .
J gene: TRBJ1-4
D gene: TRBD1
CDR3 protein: CASSPLSGTGTEKLFF
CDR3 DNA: TGTGCCAGCAGCCCTCTTTCCGGGACAGGGACTGAAAAACTGTTTTTT

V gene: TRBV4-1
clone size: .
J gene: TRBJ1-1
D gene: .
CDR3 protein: CASSQEDGVGGNTEAFF
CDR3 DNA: TGCGCCAGCAGCCAAGAAGATGGGGTAGGGGGGAACACTGAAGCTTTCTTT

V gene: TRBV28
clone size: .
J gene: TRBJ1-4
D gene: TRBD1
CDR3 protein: CASRPGTANEKLFF
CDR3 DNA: TGTGCCAGCAGACCCGGGACAGCGAATGAAAAACTGTTTTTT

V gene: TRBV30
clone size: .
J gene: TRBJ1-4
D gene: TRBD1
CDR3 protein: CAWSPGQGVTNEKLFF
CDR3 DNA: TGTGCCTGGAGTCCGGGACAGGGGGTAACTAATGAAAAACTGTTTTTT

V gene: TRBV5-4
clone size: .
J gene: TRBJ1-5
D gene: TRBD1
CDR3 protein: CASSLGGGAGNQPQHF
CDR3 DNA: TGTGCCAGCAGCTTGGGAGGGGGCGCGGGCAATCAGCCCCAGCATTTT

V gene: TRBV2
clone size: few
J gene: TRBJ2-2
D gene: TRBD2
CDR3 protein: CASSVLAGGTGELFF
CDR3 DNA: TGTGCCAGCAGTGTGCTAGCGGGAGGAACCGGGGAGCTGTTTTTT